This TCR beta chain stems from a study of blood T cell repertoires in COVID-19. The table came from immunoSEQ multiplex PCR; TCRdb's copy has only in-frame clones and leaves some out. The data show around 200,000 clones, 86% seen once. Participants had their cohort set by participant-reported clinical history. During the 2 weeks before they entered the study, exposed participants had met someone with a PCR-confirmed or clinician-diagnosed COVID-19 case. This CDR3 comprises 17 residues. Per the germline V gene, CDR1 is SEHNR and CDR2 is FQNEAQ (reference sequence). The V end lost 1 base, the J end lost 6 bases, and 21 bases lay between the germline ends.

The clonotype was recovered from a woman in her twenties or thirties who had been exposed to COVID-19. The source material was PBMCs or T cells enriched from blood (not recorded which). V usage is TRBV7-9 and J usage is TRBJ1-1; tentative D call: TRBD1 (5 bases). DNA for the CDR3: TGTGCCAGCAGCTTAGATCTCTTGTGGGGCCGGAAGGCTGAAGCTTTCTTT. It specifies CASSLDLLWGRKAEAFF.